The 19 T cell receptor beta chains reported below all come from one sample, sequenced in a study of blood T cell repertoires in COVID-19. Generated by immunoSEQ multiplex PCR, the TCRdb table keeps only in-frame clones and is missing some. The sample yields 130,000 or so clones, approximately 90% seen once. Sequenced sample: peripheral blood. All receptors come from a man aged 50-59 years with acute or convalescent COVID-19.

V is TRBV2 and J is TRBJ2-4; tentative D call: TRBD2 (5 bases). The CDR3 sequence is 16 residues long. V was shortened by 8 bases and J by 0 bases, with 17 bases between the two germline ends. Germline CDR1 SNHLY, CDR2 FYNNEI. In DNA form, the CDR3 reads TGTGCCAGCCTTAGAGGGCGGGCGCTAGCCAAAAACATTCAGTACTTC. Translation: CASLRGRALAKNIQYF.

The J gene is TRBJ2-5, the V gene TRBV5-4; TRBD1 matches at 10 bases. The CDR3 totals 14 residues. J lost 5 bases, V lost 3 bases, and 4 bases had no gene match. Germline V gene sequence: CDR1 SGHNT, CDR2 YYREEE (reference sequence). This chain's CDR3 is CASSYDRGQETQYF. The CDR3 DNA sequence: TGTGCCAGCAGCTACGACAGGGGGCAGGAGACCCAGTACTTC.

This sequence joins TRBV5-6 and TRBJ2-7; 12 bases agree with TRBD2. V was clipped by 5 bases and J by 3 bases; unmatched bases: 9. The CDR3 runs 16 residues. CDR1 and CDR2 (germline): SGHDT, YYEEEE. The CDR3 region has the DNA TGTGCCAGCAGTCATGAGACTAGCGGGAGCTACTACGAGCAGTACTTC. Its protein product is CASSHETSGSYYEQYF.

The rearrangement links TRBV28 to TRBJ2-3; TRBD2 matches 7 bases. This CDR3 has 14 amino acids. Germline V CDR1 and CDR2: MDHEN, SYDVKM. J gave up 2 bases and V 6 bases, and 5 bases lay outside the gene matches. The CDR3 DNA reads TGTGCCAGCAGGAGCGGGGCGCACACAGATACGCAGTATTTT. Amino acid sequence: CASRSGAHTDTQYF.

This chain uses TRBV7-2 with TRBJ2-3, with TRBD2 matching over 7 bases. Germline CDR1 and CDR2: SGHTA and FQGNSA. Losses at the gene ends were 1 base for V and 6 bases for J; bases not matched to a gene: 7. The CDR3 totals 15 residues. Written as DNA, the CDR3 is TGTGCCAGCAGCTTAGGCGGGAGTTTAATGGATACGCAGTATTTT. Translation gives CASSLGGSLMDTQYF.

The V gene is TRBV6-6, the J gene TRBJ2-3; D gene unclear. V lost 6 bases to trimming and J lost 6 bases, with 10 bases between them. The CDR3 length is 12 residues. The V gene's germline CDR1 is MNHNY and CDR2 SVGAGI (reference sequence). The CDR3 protein is CASSPTGDTQYF. In DNA, the CDR3 is TGTGCCAGCAGCCCAACCGGGGATACGCAGTATTTT.

The J gene is TRBJ2-7, the V gene TRBV6-5, with TRBD1 as a possible D gene (6 bases). V lost 8 bases and J lost 1, with 12 bases in between. The CDR3 spans 13 residues. Germline V gene lookup returns CDR1 MNHEY and CDR2 SVGAGI. The CDR3 reads CASQHGTSYEQYF. The DNA of the CDR3 is TGTGCCAGCCAACACGGGACATCCTACGAGCAGTACTTC.

This rearrangement joins TRBV7-2 to TRBJ1-4; the D gene is possibly TRBD1 (5 bases). V was trimmed by 1 base and J by 2 bases, leaving 5 bases between them. The CDR3 runs to 14 residues. Germline lookup yields CDR1 SGHTA and CDR2 FQGNSA. The CDR3 here is CASSLGGTNEKLFF. The CDR3 nucleotides are TGTGCCAGCAGCTTAGGGGGCACTAATGAAAAACTGTTTTTT.

V and J are TRBV6-6 and TRBJ1-1; TRBD1 might be the D (5 bases). The germline CDR1 and CDR2 sequences are MNHNY and SVGAGI (reference sequence). The CDR3 has 14 residues. Trimming stripped 3 bases from V and 4 bases from J, with 12 bases between. The CDR3 protein is CASSYALGGTEAFF. The CDR3 coding sequence is TGTGCCAGCAGTTATGCCCTGGGGGGCACTGAAGCTTTCTTT.

This clone was recorded only once. The genes are TRBV4-1 and TRBJ2-3, with 9 bases fitting TRBD1. Germline V lookup: CDR1 MGHRA, CDR2 YSYEKL. The CDR3 consists of 19 residues. After removal of 0 bases from V and 3 bases from J, the junction contained 13 bases not matched to a gene. The CDR3 DNA reads TGCGCCAGCAGCCAAGATCATTTACTAGGGACAGGGAGAACAGATACGCAGTATTTT. The encoded protein is CASSQDHLLGTGRTDTQYF.

The chain employs TRBV7-9 and TRBJ2-3, with TRBD1 matching 12 bases. The CDR3 has 15 amino acids. Germline V lookup: CDR1 SEHNR, CDR2 FQNEAQ (reference sequence). The trim removed 5 bases at V and 4 bases at J, leaving 4 bases unmatched. The CDR3 DNA reads as TGTGCCAGCAGCGTGGGACAGGGGGCGGCAGATACGCAGTATTTT. This translates into CASSVGQGAADTQYF.

The rearrangement joins TRBV15 to TRBJ2-5, with 12 bases fitting TRBD2. The CDR3 is made up of 16 amino acids. From germline, CDR1 is LNHNV and CDR2 YYDKDF (reference sequence). V gave up 0 bases and J gave up 5 bases; unmatched junction bases: 4. The DNA of the CDR3 is TGTGCCACCAGCAGAGATCTCCTAGCGGGAGGGGAGACCCAGTACTTC. This translates into CATSRDLLAGGETQYF.

This rearrangement joins TRBV24-1 to TRBJ1-1; 9 bases are shared with TRBD1. Trimming cost V 1 base and J 8 bases; bases outside gene matches: 7. This CDR3 region has 15 residues. Germline values: CDR1 KGHDR, CDR2 SFDVKD. The CDR3 region has the DNA TGTGCCACCAGTGATTTAACGGGGACAGGGCACGAAGCTTTCTTT. Its translation is CATSDLTGTGHEAFF.

This chain uses TRBV10-1 with TRBJ2-2; 13 bases align to TRBD2. The junction had 5 bases not matched to a gene; V was cut back by 6 bases and J by 1 base. Germline CDR1 WNHNN, CDR2 SYGVQD (reference sequence). CDR3 size: 17 residues. The CDR3 nucleotides are TGCGCCAGCAGCGGGACTAGCGGGAAGAAGAACACCGGGGAGCTGTTTTTT. Protein: CASSGTSGKKNTGELFF.

This chain uses TRBV11-1 with TRBJ2-3; 13 nucleotides line up with TRBD2. The length of the CDR3 is 15 residues. The germline CDR1 and CDR2 sequences are SGHAT and FQDESV (reference sequence). Losses at the gene ends were 6 bases for V and 4 bases for J; bases not matched to a gene: 4. In nucleotides, the CDR3 is TGTGCCAGCAGGCGGACTAGCGGGAGTTCAGATACGCAGTATTTT. Its protein is CASRRTSGSSDTQYF.

The genes are TRBV15 and TRBJ1-5; 10 bases align to TRBD1. Trimming at V came to 7 bases and at J to 4 bases, leaving 4 bases not matched to a gene. Germline V gene data show CDR1 as LNHNV and CDR2 as YYDKDF (reference sequence). There are 14 residues in the CDR3. CDR3: CATTRDRGNQPQHF. The CDR3 nucleotides read TGTGCCACCACTCGGGACAGGGGAAATCAGCCCCAGCATTTT.

This CDR3 is CASSQESNRYGYTF. The CDR3 DNA sequence: TGCGCCAGCAGCCAAGAGAGCAACCGGTATGGCTACACCTTC. The chain recombines TRBV4-1 with TRBJ1-2; D remains ambiguous. The CDR3 totals 14 residues. With 0 bases removed from V and 5 bases from J, the gap between germline ends came to 10 bases. In germline, CDR1 is MGHRA, CDR2 YSYEKL.

This clone has a single count. The chain employs TRBV6-4 and TRBJ1-2; D gene uncertain. Germline V gene data show CDR1 as MRHNA and CDR2 as SNTAGT. The V end was cut by 3 bases, the J end by 4 bases, with 9 bases between. This CDR3 region has 13 residues. CDR3 amino acids: CASSEAPSYGYTF. As DNA, the CDR3 is TGTGCCAGCAGTGAAGCACCGAGCTATGGCTACACCTTC.

The genes are TRBV5-1 and TRBJ1-6; 8 nucleotides align to TRBD1. The CDR3 length is 16 residues. The germline V gene encodes CDR1 SGHRS and CDR2 YFSETQ. Germline trimming cut 4 bases from V and 5 bases from J; bases unmatched to any gene: 8. As DNA, the CDR3 is TGCGCCAGCAGCACTACAGGGGGTCCTCATAATTCACCCCTCCACTTT. Protein sequence: CASSTTGGPHNSPLHF.